The following is a T cell receptor beta chain sequence with its context. Antigen: not known. While the first cohort had 600 to 850 subjects, the donors belonged to the separate validation cohort of over a hundred subjects. Libraries were prepared by immunoSEQ multiplex PCR; TCRdb keeps only in-frame clonotypes and omits some of them. The repertoire holds 300,000 or so clones, with 70% to 90% as singletons. The entry originates in a study of cytomegalovirus exposure and HLA in healthy donors. Study summary: The 120 validation repertoires were produced on the same platform as the 720 or so repertoires of the first cohort. This was reported in a later analysis.

Regarding the study as a whole: Cytomegalovirus-associated status was assigned to around 160 TCR beta chains. Most TCR sequences showed up rarely, but some public TCRs showed up in many donors.

In germline, CDR1 is SGHTA, CDR2 FQGNSA. V gave up 2 bases and J gave up 2 bases; unmatched junction bases: 3. The CDR3 is 15 residues long. V and J are TRBV7-2 and TRBJ1-5; 7 bases agree with TRBD1. The sequencing input was PBMCs. The sequence was collected from a man aged 25 to 40 in good health and CMV-seronegative. Written as DNA, the CDR3 is TGTGCCAGCAGCTTAAACAGGGGAGGCAATCAGCCCCAGCATTTT. It translates to CASSLNRGGNQPQHF.